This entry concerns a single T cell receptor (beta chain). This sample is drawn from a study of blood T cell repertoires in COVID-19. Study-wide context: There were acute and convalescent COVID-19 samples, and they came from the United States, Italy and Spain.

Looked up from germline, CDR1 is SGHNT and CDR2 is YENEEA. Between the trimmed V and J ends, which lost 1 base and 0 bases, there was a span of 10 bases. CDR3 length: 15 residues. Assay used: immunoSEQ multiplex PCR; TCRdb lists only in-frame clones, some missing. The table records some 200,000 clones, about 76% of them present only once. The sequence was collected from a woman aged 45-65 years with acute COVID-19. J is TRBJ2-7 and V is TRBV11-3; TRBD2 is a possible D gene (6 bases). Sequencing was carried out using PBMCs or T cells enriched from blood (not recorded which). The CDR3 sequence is CASSLGDGSSYEQYF. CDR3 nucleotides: TGTGCCAGCAGCTTAGGGGACGGGAGCTCCTACGAGCAGTACTTC.